These 23 T cell receptor beta chains were sequenced from one sample in a study of human T cells and chemical hapten exposure. TCRdb called the RACE reads again in MiXCR, with one record for every CDR3 protein. The table shows about 380,000 distinct CDR3 sequences, with about 6.9% occurring only once. Time point noted: patch test 2, 6 weeks after DPC sensitization. Treatment defined: therapeutic diphenylcyclopropenone sensitization with weekly scalp DPC. Sequenced here: whole blood, sampled in connection with sensitization to the hapten diphenylcyclopropenone (DPC). Every receptor here comes from a woman in her late teens or twenties with alopecia areata. Some clones in this sample may be carry-over from other donors' samples.

Concerning this clonotype itself: It is likely a read error, because the conserved phenylalanine at the end of the CDR3 is missing. The CDR3 DNA is TGTGCCAGCCGGGGGGGAGGGGCAGGAGATACGCAGTATTAT. Translating gives CASRGGGAGDTQYY. The rearrangement links TRBV12-3 or TRBV12-4 to TRBJ2-3; 8 bases match TRBD2. The CDR3 loop spans 14 amino acids. J gave up 5 bases and V 8 bases, and 9 bases lay outside the gene matches.

This clonotype turned up a few times. This chain uses TRBV3-1 with TRBJ2-7, with TRBD2 matching 7 bases. The CDR3 runs 15 residues. The germline gives CDR1 LGHDT, CDR2 YNNKEL (reference sequence). J lost 6 bases, V lost 2 bases, and 10 bases had no gene match. As DNA, the CDR3 is TGTGCCAGCAGCCAATTCGGGGGGACGGCGGGCGAGCAGTACTTC. Encoded protein: CASSQFGGTAGEQYF.

This chain links TRBV3-1 with TRBJ2-1; TRBD2 agrees at 11 bases. With 4 bases clipped from V and 6 bases from J, the junction kept 8 bases outside the gene matches. Germline CDR1 reads LGHDT; CDR2 reads YNNKEL (reference sequence). There are 16 residues in the CDR3. The DNA for the CDR3 is TGTGCCAGCAGCCGAGTAGCGGGGGGGAATATCAATGAGCAGTTCTTC. Amino acids: CASSRVAGGNINEQFF.

The table lists this clonotype with a few counts. The genes are TRBV20-1 and TRBJ1-4, with TRBD1 as a possible D gene (6 bases). CDR1 is DFQATT and CDR2 is SNEGSKA in the germline V gene (reference sequence). The CDR3 extends over 13 amino acids. The V end was cut by 5 bases, the J end by 3 bases, with 10 bases between. CDR3 protein: CSAYRVANEKLFF. CDR3 nucleotide sequence: TGCAGTGCTTACAGGGTAGCTAATGAAAAACTGTTTTTT.

This clonotype was counted between two and nine times. V usage is TRBV15 and J usage is TRBJ2-5, with unresolved D. Trimming removed 4 bases from V and 3 bases from J, with 15 bases in between. The CDR3 is 15 residues long. Germline assignment: CDR1 LNHNV and CDR2 YYDKDF (reference sequence). The DNA for the CDR3 is TGTGCCACCAGCACCCCGGGTCATCTGGAAGAGACCCAGTACTTC. Residues: CATSTPGHLEETQYF.

In regard to this clonotype: This may stem from a read error, because a much larger clone lies one nucleotide away. J is TRBJ2-7 and V is TRBV2; D not certain. Germline loops: CDR1 SNHLY, CDR2 FYNNEI. Deletions cut 6 bases from V and 0 bases from J, with 6 bases between. The CDR3 is made up of 12 amino acids. In DNA form, the CDR3 reads TGTGCCAGCAGGCCAGACTCCTACGAGCAGTACTTC. This translates into CASRPDSYEQYF.

This clonotype has just a few counts. The V call is TRBV6-1, the J call TRBJ1-6, with 10 bases identical to TRBD1. Germline lookup yields CDR1 MNHNS and CDR2 SASEGT. The CDR3 consists of 15 residues. V trimming: 6 bases; J trimming: 7 bases; junction bases outside the gene matches: 6. In DNA, the CDR3 is TGTGCCAGCAGACTGGGGACAGGGGAGAATTCACCCCTCCACTTT. Protein product: CASRLGTGENSPLHF.

This clonotype showed up just a few times. V and J are TRBV4-3 and TRBJ2-7; TRBD1 might be the D (5 bases). This CDR3 contains 14 residues. The V end lost 2 bases, the J end lost 5 bases, and 13 bases lay between the germline ends. The germline V gene has CDR1 LGHNA and CDR2 YSLEER. This CDR3 is CASSQQDNSDEQYF. For the CDR3, the DNA is TGCGCCAGCAGCCAACAGGACAATTCGGACGAGCAGTACTTC.

The sample holds many counts of this clonotype. This chain uses TRBV9 with TRBJ1-5; D may be TRBD1 (5 bases). Deletions cut 0 bases from V and 3 bases from J, with 7 bases between. From germline, CDR1 is SGDLS and CDR2 YYNGEE. This CDR3 contains 14 residues. CDR3 nucleotide sequence: TGTGCCAGCAGCGTAGGGGGGATCAATCAGCCCCAGCATTTT. Protein: CASSVGGINQPQHF.

In its sample, this clonotype was seen many times. The V and J genes are TRBV4-3 and TRBJ1-4, with D tentatively TRBD1 (6 bases). The V and J ends lost 0 bases and 8 bases respectively, with 16 bases between them. Per the germline V gene, CDR1 is LGHNA and CDR2 is YSLEER. This CDR3 has 16 residues. The CDR3 DNA follows: TGCGCCAGCAGCCAAGATGGGGGACAACGGACGGAAAAACTGTTTTTT. Its translation is CASSQDGGQRTEKLFF.

The V gene is TRBV2, the J gene TRBJ1-3; 10 positions agree with TRBD1. The germline CDR1 and CDR2 sequences are SNHLY and FYNNEI. This CDR3 comprises 16 residues. V trimming: 8 bases; J trimming: 3 bases; junction bases outside the gene matches: 10. CDR3 sequence (DNA): TGTGCCAGCCAGCGCCGGGACAGGGGATTTGGAAACACCATATATTTT. Protein sequence: CASQRRDRGFGNTIYF.

The chain is built from TRBV6-5 and TRBJ2-7; TRBD2 matches at 9 bases. Trimming took 2 bases from V and 2 from J; bases not matched to a gene: 4. CDR1 is MNHEY, CDR2 SVGAGI, per germline. There are 15 residues in the CDR3. The CDR3 DNA reads TGTGCCAGCAGTTACATCCTAGCGGGGACCTACGAGCAGTACTTC. Amino acids: CASSYILAGTYEQYF.

This clonotype appeared many times. The chain uses TRBV5-1 and TRBJ2-7; D possibly corresponds to TRBD2 (5 bases). In germline, CDR1 is SGHRS, CDR2 YFSETQ. This CDR3 comprises 14 residues. Trimming removed 4 bases from V and 1 base from J, with 12 bases in between. For the CDR3, the DNA is TGCGCCAGCAGCCCGGACTCCCGGTCCTACGAGCAGTACTTC. It codes for CASSPDSRSYEQYF.

This chain links TRBV18 with TRBJ1-6; no clear D gene. CDR1 is KGHSH and CDR2 is LQKENI in the germline V gene. The CDR3 totals 14 residues. Between the trimmed V and J ends, which lost 2 bases and 7 bases, there was a span of 9 bases. In DNA form, the CDR3 reads TGTGCCAGCTCACCAGTCGGGCAAAATTCACCCCTCCACTTT. It encodes CASSPVGQNSPLHF.

This sequence joins TRBV25-1 and TRBJ2-5, with 8 bases aligning to TRBD2. The V segment lost 1 base and the J segment 4 bases; nucleotides outside the gene matches: 5. From germline, CDR1 is MGHDK and CDR2 SYGVNS. The CDR3 has 15 amino acids. The CDR3 protein is CASSESGGGGETQYF. CDR3 in DNA: TGTGCCAGCAGTGAATCCGGGGGGGGCGGAGAGACCCAGTACTTC.

This clonotype occurred a few times. This chain uses TRBV6-4 with TRBJ2-1; 8 nucleotides agree with TRBD2. V was pared by 6 bases and J by 8 bases, with 6 bases of the junction left unmatched. CDR1 and CDR2 from the germline V gene are MRHNA and SNTAGT. This CDR3 region has 13 residues. The CDR3: CASSRGLADEQFF. CDR3 coding DNA: TGTGCCAGCAGCCGCGGACTAGCAGATGAGCAGTTCTTC.

This clonotype was seen a few times. This rearrangement joins TRBV7-2 to TRBJ1-1; D uncertain. The CDR3 totals 13 residues. The V end lost 4 bases, the J end lost 4 bases, and 10 bases lay between the germline ends. Germline V lookup: CDR1 SGHTA, CDR2 FQGNSA. CDR3 loop: CASSYGRATEAFF. The CDR3 DNA reads as TGTGCCAGCAGCTATGGGCGGGCCACTGAAGCTTTCTTT.

The CDR3 DNA reads TGCAGTGCTAGCGGGGGAACCGCGAACACCGGGGAGCTGTTTTTT. This gives the protein CSASGGTANTGELFF. The V call is TRBV20-1, the J call TRBJ2-2, with D perhaps matching TRBD2 (6 bases). Trimming left V 3 bases short and J 0 bases short, with 11 bases between. This CDR3 spans 15 amino acids. Germline CDR1 and CDR2: DFQATT and SNEGSKA (reference sequence).

CDR3 nucleotides: TGCAGCGTTGAAGGGGGTGAGGCAGGGGAGACCTACAATGAGCAGTTCTTC. Translation gives CSVEGGEAGETYNEQFF. This sequence joins TRBV29-1 and TRBJ2-1; maybe TRBD1 (6 bases). The V end was cut by 1 base, the J end by 2 bases, with 18 bases between. The CDR3 runs to 17 residues. Per germline, CDR1 SQVTM and CDR2 ANQGSEA.

This clonotype occurred many times. This chain links TRBV2 with TRBJ1-1; 7 bases agree with TRBD1. V trimming: 5 bases; J trimming: 5 bases; junction bases outside the gene matches: 11. Germline CDR1 SNHLY, CDR2 FYNNEI. CDR3 size: 15 residues. The CDR3 loop reads CASSRSTGEVTEAFF. The CDR3 bases are TGTGCCAGCAGTCGATCTACAGGGGAGGTTACTGAAGCTTTCTTT.

The chain recombines TRBV6-2 or TRBV6-3 with TRBJ2-1, with TRBD2 matching 10 bases. The ends lost 5 bases at V and 13 bases at J; junction bases unmatched: 14. CDR1 is MNHEY and CDR2 is SVGEGT in the germline V gene. This CDR3 is 15 amino acids long. This CDR3 is CASSPRTSGEIGQFF. CDR3 bases: TGTGCCAGCAGTCCACGGACTAGCGGCGAAATAGGTCAGTTCTTC.

Many counts were recorded for this clonotype. The rearrangement joins TRBV9 to TRBJ1-6, with unresolved D. The CDR3 contains 13 residues. The V gene lost 0 bases and the J gene lost 11 bases, with 9 bases spanning the gap. Germline V gene sequence: CDR1 SGDLS, CDR2 YYNGEE. CDR3 DNA sequence: TGTGCCAGCAGCGTAGACTTGGTCCCACCCCTCCACTTT. Its protein is CASSVDLVPPLHF.

V gene TRBV7-8 combines with J gene TRBJ2-3; no definite D call. Germline CDR1 is SGHVS and CDR2 is FQNEAQ. V shed 4 bases and J shed 5 bases, with 7 bases lying between them. The CDR3 covers 12 residues. CDR3 sequence: CASSYDRDTQYF. As DNA, the CDR3 is TGTGCCAGCAGCTACGACCGAGATACGCAGTATTTT.